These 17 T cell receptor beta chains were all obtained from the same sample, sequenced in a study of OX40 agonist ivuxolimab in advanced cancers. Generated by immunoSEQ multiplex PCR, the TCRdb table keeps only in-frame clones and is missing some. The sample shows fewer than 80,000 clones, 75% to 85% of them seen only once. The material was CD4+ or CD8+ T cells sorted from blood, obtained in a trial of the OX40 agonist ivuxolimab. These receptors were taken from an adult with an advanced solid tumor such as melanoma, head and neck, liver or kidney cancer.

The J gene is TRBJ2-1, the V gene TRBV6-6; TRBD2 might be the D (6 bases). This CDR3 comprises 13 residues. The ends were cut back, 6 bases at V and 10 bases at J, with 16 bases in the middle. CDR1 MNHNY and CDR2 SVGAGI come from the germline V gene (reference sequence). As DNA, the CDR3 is TGTGCCAGCAGGATGGGGGACTGGACCGAGCAGTTCTTC. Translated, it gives CASRMGDWTEQFF.

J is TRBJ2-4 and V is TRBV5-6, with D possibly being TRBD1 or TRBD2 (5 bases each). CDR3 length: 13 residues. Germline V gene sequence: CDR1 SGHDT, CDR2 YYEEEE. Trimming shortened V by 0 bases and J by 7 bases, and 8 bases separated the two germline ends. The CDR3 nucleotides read TGTGCCAGCAGCTTGGACAGGAGGAACATTCAGTACTTC. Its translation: CASSLDRRNIQYF.

This CDR3 is CASSLKGQGGYEQYF. The CDR3 coding sequence is TGTGCCAGCAGCTTAAAAGGACAGGGGGGCTACGAGCAGTACTTC. V is TRBV7-9 and J is TRBJ2-7; 10 bases align to TRBD1. The germline V gene has CDR1 SEHNR and CDR2 FQNEAQ (reference sequence). V lost 2 bases and J lost 3; bases outside the gene matches: 4. CDR3 length equals 15 residues.

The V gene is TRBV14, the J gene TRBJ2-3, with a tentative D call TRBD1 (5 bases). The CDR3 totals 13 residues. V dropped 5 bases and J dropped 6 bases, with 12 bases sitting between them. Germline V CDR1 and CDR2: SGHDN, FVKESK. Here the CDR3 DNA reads TGTGCCAGCAGCAAACAGGTTTTGGATACGCAGTATTTT. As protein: CASSKQVLDTQYF.

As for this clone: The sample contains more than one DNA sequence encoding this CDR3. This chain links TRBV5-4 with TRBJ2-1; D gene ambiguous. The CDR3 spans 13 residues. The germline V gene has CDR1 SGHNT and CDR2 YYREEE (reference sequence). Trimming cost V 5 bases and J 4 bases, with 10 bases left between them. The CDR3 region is CASSSAPYNEQFF. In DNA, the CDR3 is TGTGCCAGCAGTTCGGCTCCGTACAATGAGCAGTTCTTC.

CDR3 in amino acids: CASSPGQNYGYTF. CDR3 bases: TGCGCCAGCAGCCCGGGGCAGAACTATGGCTACACCTTC. J is TRBJ1-2 and V is TRBV5-1; possibly TRBD1 for D (5 bases). Germline V gives CDR1 SGHRS, CDR2 YFSETQ. The CDR3 covers 13 residues. V shed 4 bases and J shed 2 bases, with 9 bases lying between them.

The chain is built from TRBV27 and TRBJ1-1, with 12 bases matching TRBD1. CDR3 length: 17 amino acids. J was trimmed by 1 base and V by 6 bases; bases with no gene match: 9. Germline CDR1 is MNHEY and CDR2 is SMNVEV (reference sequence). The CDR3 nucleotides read TGTGCCAGCAGGTTCGGAGGGACAGGGGGCAAGAACACTGAAGCTTTCTTT. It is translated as CASRFGGTGGKNTEAFF.

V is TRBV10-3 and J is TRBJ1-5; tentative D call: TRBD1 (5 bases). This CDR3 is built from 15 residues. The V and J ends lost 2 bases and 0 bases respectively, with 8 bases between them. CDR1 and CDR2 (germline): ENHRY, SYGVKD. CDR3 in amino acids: CAISETGHSNQPQHF. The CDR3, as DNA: TGTGCCATCAGTGAGACAGGCCATAGCAATCAGCCCCAGCATTTT.

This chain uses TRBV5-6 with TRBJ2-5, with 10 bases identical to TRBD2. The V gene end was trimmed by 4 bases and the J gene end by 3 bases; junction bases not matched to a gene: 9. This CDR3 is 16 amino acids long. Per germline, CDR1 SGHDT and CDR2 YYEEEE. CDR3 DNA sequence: TGTGCCAGCAGCCCTGGAATAGCGGGGGGAGAAGAGACCCAGTACTTC. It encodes CASSPGIAGGEETQYF.

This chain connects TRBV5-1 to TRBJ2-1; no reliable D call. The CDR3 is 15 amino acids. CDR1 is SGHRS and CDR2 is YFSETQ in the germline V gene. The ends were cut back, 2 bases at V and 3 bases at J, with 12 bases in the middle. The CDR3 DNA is TGCGCCAGCAGCTTATCGGCAGGTAACTACAATGAGCAGTTCTTC. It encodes CASSLSAGNYNEQFF.

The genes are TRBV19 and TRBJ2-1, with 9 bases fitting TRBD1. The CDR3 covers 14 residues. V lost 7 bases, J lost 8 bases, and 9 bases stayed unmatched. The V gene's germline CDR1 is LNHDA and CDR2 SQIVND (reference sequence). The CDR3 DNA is TGTGCCAGTACCCCGGGACAGGGTGTCGATGAGCAGTTCTTC. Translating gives CASTPGQGVDEQFF.

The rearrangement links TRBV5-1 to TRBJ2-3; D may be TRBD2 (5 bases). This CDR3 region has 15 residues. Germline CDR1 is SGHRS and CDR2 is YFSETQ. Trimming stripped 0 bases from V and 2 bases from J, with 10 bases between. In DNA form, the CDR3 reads TGCGCCAGCAGCTTGGTCGGCGGGTTCACAGATACGCAGTATTTT. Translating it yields CASSLVGGFTDTQYF. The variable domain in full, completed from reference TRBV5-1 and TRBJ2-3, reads KAGVTQTPRYLIKTRGQQVTLSCSPISGHRSVSWYQQTPGQGLQFLFEYFSETQRNKGNFPGRFSGRQFSNSRSEMNVSTLELGDSALYLCASSLVGGFTDTQYFGPGTRLTVL.

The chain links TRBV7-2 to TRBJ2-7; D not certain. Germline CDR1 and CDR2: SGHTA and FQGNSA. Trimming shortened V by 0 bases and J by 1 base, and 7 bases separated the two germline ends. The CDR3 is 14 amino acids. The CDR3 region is CASSLARKSYEQYF. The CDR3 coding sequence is TGTGCCAGCAGCTTAGCCAGGAAATCCTACGAGCAGTACTTC.

In DNA, the CDR3 is TGTGCCAGTAGTATGAGCCGGAACACCGGGGAGCTGTTTTTT. Translated: CASSMSRNTGELFF. The chain is built from TRBV19 and TRBJ2-2; no definite D call. V shed 3 bases and J shed 1 base, with 6 bases lying between them. This CDR3 is built from 14 residues. Germline CDR1 and CDR2: LNHDA and SQIVND (reference sequence).

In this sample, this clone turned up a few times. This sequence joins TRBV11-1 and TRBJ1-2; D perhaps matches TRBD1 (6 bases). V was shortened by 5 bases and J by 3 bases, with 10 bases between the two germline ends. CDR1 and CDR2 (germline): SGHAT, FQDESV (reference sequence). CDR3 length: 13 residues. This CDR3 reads CASSDRFDYGYTF. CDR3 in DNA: TGTGCCAGCAGCGACAGGTTTGACTATGGCTACACCTTC.

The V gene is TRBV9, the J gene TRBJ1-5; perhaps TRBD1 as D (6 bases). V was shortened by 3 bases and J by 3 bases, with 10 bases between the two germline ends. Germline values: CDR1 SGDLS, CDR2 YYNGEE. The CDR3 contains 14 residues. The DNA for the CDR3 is TGTGCCAGCAGCGCCGGACAGAACAATCAGCCCCAGCATTTT. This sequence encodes CASSAGQNNQPQHF.

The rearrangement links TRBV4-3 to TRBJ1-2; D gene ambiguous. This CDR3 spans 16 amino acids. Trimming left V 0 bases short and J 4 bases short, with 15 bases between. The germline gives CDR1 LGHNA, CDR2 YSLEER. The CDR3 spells CASSQDLQERSYGYTF. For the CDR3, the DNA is TGCGCCAGCAGCCAAGATCTTCAGGAGAGGAGCTATGGCTACACCTTC.